This section outlines one T cell receptor beta chain sequence together with its context. No antigen is known for it. PCR involved 60 Vbeta and 13 Jbeta primers. Clones were sequenced by immunoSEQ multiplex PCR, and TCRdb holds only the in-frame ones, with some missing. Of some 170,000 clones listed, 60% to 80% are singletons. This sample is part of a study of cytomegalovirus exposure and HLA in healthy donors. Study results and limitations: Earlier findings revealed that most TCR beta V segments proved productive either about 87% or about 30% of the time.

This receptor was obtained from a man aged 40-49 years in good health and CMV-seropositive. Material for sequencing was PBMCs.

CDR3 in amino acids: CASSLSGGYGYTF. Here the CDR3 DNA reads TGTGCCAGCAGCCTTAGCGGGGGCTATGGCTACACCTTC. The rearrangement uses TRBV9 and TRBJ1-2; D may be TRBD1 (5 bases). V lost 4 bases and J lost 4, with 11 bases in between. The CDR3 sequence is 13 residues long. Germline loops: CDR1 SGDLS, CDR2 YYNGEE.